This T cell receptor (beta chain) was captured by sequencing in a study of blood T cell repertoires in COVID-19. The CDR3 is made up of 16 amino acids. With 0 bases removed from V and 2 bases from J, the gap between germline ends came to 15 bases. CDR1 SGDLS and CDR2 YYNGEE come from the germline V gene. Sequenced by immunoSEQ multiplex PCR; TCRdb stores in-frame clones only, minus some. The sample yields a few hundred thousand clones, roughly 89% seen once. This sequence originates from a woman aged 25 to 39 with active or convalescent COVID-19. This sequence joins TRBV9 and TRBJ2-7; weak D call: TRBD2 (7 bases). The sample taken for sequencing was peripheral blood. The CDR3 nucleotides read TGTGCCAGCAGCGTAGAGGGAGGGGGGACCCCCTACGAGCAGTACTTC. Protein: CASSVEGGGTPYEQYF.